This T cell receptor (beta chain) comes out of a study of cytomegalovirus exposure and HLA in healthy donors. Notes on the study in general: According to a later analysis, donors in an Asian-associated ancestry cluster reportedly had fewer N-insertions than the 666-donor mean. Sequencing likely generated an artifact that appeared as a cluster of highly shared sequence variants. The study designated fewer than 200 TCR beta chains cytomegalovirus-associated.

The CDR3 loop spans 13 amino acids. V lost 6 bases and J 4 bases, leaving 15 bases between the germline ends. Germline CDR1 SQVTM, CDR2 ANQGSEA. On this clone: Its specificity is unknown.

Both 60 Vbeta primers and 13 Jbeta primers went into the PCR. Repertoires were generated with immunoSEQ multiplex PCR, while TCRdb's copy carries only in-frame clones and drops some. The table has 63,000 or so clones, just under 80% seen once. The sequence was obtained from a woman aged 25 to 39 in good health and CMV-seronegative. Source material: PBMCs. The chain uses TRBV29-1 and TRBJ1-2; maybe TRBD1 (6 bases). This chain's CDR3 is CSVRQERSYGYTF. The CDR3 coding sequence is TGCAGCGTAAGACAGGAGAGGAGCTATGGCTACACCTTC.